This record looks at one TCR beta chain sequence and its context. Antigen: not known. This specimen belongs to a study of CD8 T cells in Susac syndrome. Study outcomes and limitations: The study recognized that the number of individuals in its TCR sequencing and HLA analysis was relatively small.

It was with random hexamers that roughly 0.5 to 1 ug RNA was reverse transcribed. An immunoSEQ multiplex PCR amplified TCR beta CDR3 over 54 Vbeta and 13 Jbeta. TCRdb reprocessed the immunoSEQ multiplex PCR reads via MiXCR and lists one record per CDR3 protein. In the table there are about 150,000 distinct CDR3 sequences, 95% to 96% of which are singletons. The CDR3 covers 16 residues. CDR1 and CDR2 (germline): DFQATT, SNEGSKA (reference sequence). The V end lost 2 bases, the J end lost 2 bases, and 19 bases lay between the germline ends. The patients who served as multiple sclerosis controls were treatment-naive and had stable or active relapsing-remitting disease that fulfilled the revised McDonald criteria. It was negative isolation that provided the CD8+ and CD4+ T cells, whereas TEMRA cells were enriched by FACS.

This clonotype originated in a human donor with multiple sclerosis. The genes are TRBV20-1 and TRBJ2-7; D uncertain. Sequenced: CD8+ T cells from PBMCs. The CDR3 spells CSARSSRGVGTYEQYF. DNA for the CDR3: TGCAGTGCTAGATCGAGTCGTGGCGTGGGGACCTACGAGCAGTACTTC.